This entry lists 6 T cell receptor beta chains sequenced from one sample in a study of molecular identifiers for immune sequencing clone quantification. TCRdb reanalysed the PCR reads using MiXCR and keeps one entry per CDR3 protein. The data show about 510,000 distinct CDR3 sequences, over 20% seen once. Material: naive CD8+ T cells from blood, with Jurkat cell RNA spiked in. Subset specified: FACS-sorted CD8+CD4-CCR7+CD45RA+ naive T cells. All receptors derive from a human donor in good health. Some libraries in this study had Jurkat cell RNA spiked in.

This clonotype has a handful of counts. This chain uses TRBV5-4 with TRBJ1-6; D unclear. The CDR3 length is 12 residues. Deletions cut 4 bases from V and 8 bases from J, with 7 bases between. CDR1 is SGHNT and CDR2 is YYREEE in the germline V gene (reference sequence). The CDR3 region is CASSREDSPLHF. In DNA, the CDR3 is TGTGCCAGCAGCAGAGAGGATTCACCCCTCCACTTT.

About this clonotype: One base away lies a much larger clone, so this may be a sequencing read error. The chain links TRBV29-1 to TRBJ2-7; no definite D call. CDR3 length: 13 residues. From germline, CDR1 is SQVTM and CDR2 ANQGSEA. The V gene lost 7 bases and the J gene lost 0 bases, with 13 bases spanning the gap. The CDR3 sequence is CSATHGASYEQYF. The CDR3 DNA sequence: TGCAGCGCAACTCACGGAGCCTCCTACGAGCAGTACTTC.

Notes on this clonotype: A much larger clone is a single base away; this may be a read error. This rearrangement joins TRBV7-2 to TRBJ2-5; D ambiguous. The CDR3 is 11 residues long. Trimming took off 8 bases at V and 1 base at J, with 5 bases between the two ends. CDR1 and CDR2 (germline): SGHTA, FQGNSA. CDR3 sequence: CASGPQETQYF. The CDR3, as DNA: TGTGCCAGCGGCCCCCAAGAGACCCAGTACTTC.

As for this clonotype: A clone one base away is much larger, so this may be a read error. V is TRBV6-5 and J is TRBJ2-3, with D possibly TRBD1 on 5 matching bases. Germline V gene lookup returns CDR1 MNHEY and CDR2 SVGAGI. The CDR3 is 15 residues long. CDR3 loop: CACRLTEPGFDTQYF. DNA of the CDR3: TGTGCCTGCAGGCTAACCGAGCCAGGGTTCGATACGCAGTATTTT.

Note on this clonotype: A much larger clone lies a single base off, so this may be a read error. V is TRBV20-1 and J is TRBJ2-3; D not certain. Trimming cost V 5 bases and J 4 bases, with 13 bases left between them. CDR3 size: 13 residues. The germline gives CDR1 DFQATT, CDR2 SNEGSKA (reference sequence). The CDR3 DNA is TGCAGTGCTCCCAATTTTGAGTCAGATACGCAGTATTTT. Encoded protein: CSAPNFESDTQYF.

This chain connects TRBV6-6 to TRBJ1-4; no definite D call. The V and J ends lost 8 bases and 2 bases respectively, with 12 bases between them. Germline V gene sequence: CDR1 MNHNY, CDR2 SVGAGI (reference sequence). The CDR3 covers 14 residues. The CDR3 region is CASQLTLTNEKLFF. The CDR3 DNA reads as TGTGCCAGCCAGCTTACCCTCACTAATGAAAAACTGTTTTTT.